The sequence of this T cell receptor beta chain was determined in a study of blood T cell repertoires in COVID-19. On the study more broadly: Both acute and convalescent COVID-19 samples were obtained from the United States, Italy and Spain. In each case, the material was cDNA or gDNA derived from T cells, B-cell-depleted T cells, or PBMCs.

V lost 4 bases to trimming and J lost 5 bases, with 15 bases between them. This CDR3 spans 14 amino acids. Germline loops: CDR1 SEHNR, CDR2 FQNEAQ (reference sequence). Authors' data handling: Estimates of nucleated cell counts were drawn from the amplification of reference gene primers. Libraries were prepared by immunoSEQ multiplex PCR; TCRdb keeps only in-frame clonotypes and omits some of them. That table gives V, J and clone size, and the DNA gave D and trimming. The sample carries approximately 120,000 clones, around 74% recorded once. The source material was peripheral blood. The chain joins TRBV7-9 to TRBJ2-7; TRBD1 might be the D (6 bases). The sequence was obtained from a man aged 55 to 70 with acute or convalescent COVID-19. The CDR3 DNA sequence: TGTGCCAGCAGCTATGGCTACAGGGCCAACGAGCAGTACTTC. Encoded protein: CASSYGYRANEQYF.